Reported below is one TCR beta chain. Its antigen remains unknown. The assay was immunoSEQ multiplex PCR, and TCRdb's table has in-frame clones only and misses some. The top ten hold 6% to 9% of the sample, which has approximately 100,000 clones, around nine tenths seen once. These data are taken from a study of radiation and T cells in renal cell carcinoma. Turning to the study itself: Nephrectomy followed 15 Gy stereotactic body radiation by 4 weeks.

Findings and limits, study-wide: No pretreatment tumor biopsies were available for baseline clonotypes.

Time point denoted: baseline pretreatment blood. Described treatment: 15 Gy SBRT to primary tumor, nephrectomy 4 weeks later. Serial blood draws occurred at baseline and 2 and 4 weeks post-SBRT. The tumor was a clear cell renal cell carcinoma. Trimming at V came to 6 bases and at J to 6 bases, leaving 4 bases not matched to a gene. Germline CDR1 is MRHNA and CDR2 is SNTAGT. The CDR3 sequence is 14 residues long. Sample: blood, taken from a patient whose treatment included radiotherapy and nephrectomy. The chain recombines TRBV6-4 with TRBJ2-1; 11 bases map to TRBD1. The sequence was obtained from a man between 45 and 60 years old with renal cell carcinoma. The CDR3 DNA follows: TGTGCCAGCAGCCCCGGGACAGGGGGCAATGAGCAGTTCTTC. Translated: CASSPGTGGNEQFF.